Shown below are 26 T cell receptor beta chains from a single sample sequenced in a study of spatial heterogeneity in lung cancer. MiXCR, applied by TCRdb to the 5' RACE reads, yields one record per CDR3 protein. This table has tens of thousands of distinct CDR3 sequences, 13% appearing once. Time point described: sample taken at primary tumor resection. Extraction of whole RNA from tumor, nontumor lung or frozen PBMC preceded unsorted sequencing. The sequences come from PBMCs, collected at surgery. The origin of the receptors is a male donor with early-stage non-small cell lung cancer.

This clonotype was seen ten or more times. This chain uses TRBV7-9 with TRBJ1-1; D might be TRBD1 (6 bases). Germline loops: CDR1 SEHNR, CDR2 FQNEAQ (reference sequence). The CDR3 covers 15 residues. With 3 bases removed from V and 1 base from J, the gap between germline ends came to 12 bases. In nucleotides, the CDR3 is TGTGCCAGCAGCTTCCTCGGGACACAGAACACTGAAGCTTTCTTT. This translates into CASSFLGTQNTEAFF.

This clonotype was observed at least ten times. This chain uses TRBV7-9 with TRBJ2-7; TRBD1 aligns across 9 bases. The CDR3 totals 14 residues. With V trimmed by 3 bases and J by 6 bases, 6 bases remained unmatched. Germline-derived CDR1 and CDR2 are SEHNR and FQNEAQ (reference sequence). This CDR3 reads CASSFRQGGSEQYF. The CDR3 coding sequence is TGTGCCAGCAGCTTCCGACAGGGGGGGAGCGAGCAGTACTTC.

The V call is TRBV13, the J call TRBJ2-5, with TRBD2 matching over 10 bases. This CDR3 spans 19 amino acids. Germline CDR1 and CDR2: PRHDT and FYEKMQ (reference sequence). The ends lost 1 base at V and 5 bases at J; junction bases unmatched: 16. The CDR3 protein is CASSLAWLAGEDGRETQYF. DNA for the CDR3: TGTGCCAGCAGCTTAGCCTGGCTAGCGGGAGAGGATGGTCGGGAGACCCAGTACTTC.

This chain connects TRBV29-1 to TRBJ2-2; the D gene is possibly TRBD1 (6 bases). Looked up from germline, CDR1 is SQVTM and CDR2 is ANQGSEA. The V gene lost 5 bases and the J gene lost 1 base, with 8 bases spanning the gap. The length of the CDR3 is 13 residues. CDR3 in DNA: TGCAGCGTTACAGGGCAGAACACCGGGGAGCTGTTTTTT. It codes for CSVTGQNTGELFF.

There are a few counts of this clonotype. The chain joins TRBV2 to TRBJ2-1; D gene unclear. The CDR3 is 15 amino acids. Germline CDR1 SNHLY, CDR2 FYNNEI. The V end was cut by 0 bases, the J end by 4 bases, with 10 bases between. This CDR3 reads CASSEAVGSYNEQFF. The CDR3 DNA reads TGTGCCAGCAGTGAAGCGGTGGGATCTTACAATGAGCAGTTCTTC.

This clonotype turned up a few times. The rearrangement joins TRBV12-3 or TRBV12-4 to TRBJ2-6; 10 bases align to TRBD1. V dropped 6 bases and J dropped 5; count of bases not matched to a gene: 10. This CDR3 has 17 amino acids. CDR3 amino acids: CASRRTGGSLWANVLTF. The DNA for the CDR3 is TGTGCCAGCAGACGGACAGGGGGATCCCTCTGGGCCAACGTCCTGACTTTC.

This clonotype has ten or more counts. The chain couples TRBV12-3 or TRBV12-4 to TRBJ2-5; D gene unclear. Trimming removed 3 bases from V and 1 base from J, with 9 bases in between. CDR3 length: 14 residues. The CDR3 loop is CASSFPGSQETQYF. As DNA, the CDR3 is TGTGCCAGCAGTTTTCCAGGATCCCAAGAGACCCAGTACTTC.

CDR3 bases: TGTGCCAGCAGTTACCAAACAGGGTATAATTCACCCCTCCACTTT. As protein: CASSYQTGYNSPLHF. This chain joins TRBV6-5 and TRBJ1-6; D is possibly TRBD1 (6 bases). Per the germline V gene, CDR1 is MNHEY and CDR2 is SVGAGI. This CDR3 has 15 residues. The V gene lost 2 bases and the J gene lost 4 bases, with 9 bases spanning the gap.

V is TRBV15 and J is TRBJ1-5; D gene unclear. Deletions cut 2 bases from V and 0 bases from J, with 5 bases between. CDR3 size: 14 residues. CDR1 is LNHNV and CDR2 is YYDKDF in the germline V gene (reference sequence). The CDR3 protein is CATSRTSSNQPQHF. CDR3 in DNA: TGTGCCACCAGCAGAACCAGTAGCAATCAGCCCCAGCATTTT.

CDR3 protein: CASSQDTGTLGAYEQYF. The CDR3 DNA follows: TGCGCCAGCAGCCAAGATACAGGGACCCTCGGGGCCTACGAGCAGTACTTC. V usage is TRBV4-1 and J usage is TRBJ2-7; maybe TRBD1 (6 bases). The CDR3 has 17 amino acids. From germline, CDR1 is MGHRA and CDR2 YSYEKL. V was cut by 0 bases and J by 2 bases, with 17 bases left in between.

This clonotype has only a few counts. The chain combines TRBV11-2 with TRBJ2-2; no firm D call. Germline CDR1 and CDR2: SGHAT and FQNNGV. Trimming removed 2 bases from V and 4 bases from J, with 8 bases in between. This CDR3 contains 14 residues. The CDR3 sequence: CASSLFLVTGELFF. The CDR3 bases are TGTGCCAGCAGCTTATTCCTAGTCACCGGGGAGCTGTTTTTT.

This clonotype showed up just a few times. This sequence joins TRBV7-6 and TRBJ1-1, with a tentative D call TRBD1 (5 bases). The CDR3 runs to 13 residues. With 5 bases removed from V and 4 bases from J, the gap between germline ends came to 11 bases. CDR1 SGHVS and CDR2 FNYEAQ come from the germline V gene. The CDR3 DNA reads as TGTGCCAGCAGCCAACTGGGGGTCACTGAAGCTTTCTTT. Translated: CASSQLGVTEAFF.

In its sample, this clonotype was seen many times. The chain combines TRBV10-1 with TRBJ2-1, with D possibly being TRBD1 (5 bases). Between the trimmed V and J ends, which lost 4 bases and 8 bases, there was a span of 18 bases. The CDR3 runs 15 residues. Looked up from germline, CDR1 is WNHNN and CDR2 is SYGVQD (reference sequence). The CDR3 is CASSGSAGKFYEQFF. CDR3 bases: TGCGCCAGCAGTGGTTCGGCAGGGAAATTCTATGAGCAGTTCTTC.

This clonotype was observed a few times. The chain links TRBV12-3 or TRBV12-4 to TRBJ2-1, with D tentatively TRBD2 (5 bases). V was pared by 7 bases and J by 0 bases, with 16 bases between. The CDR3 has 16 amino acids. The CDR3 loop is CASTPWSGSSYNEQFF. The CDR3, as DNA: TGTGCCAGCACCCCCTGGAGCGGAAGCTCCTACAATGAGCAGTTCTTC.

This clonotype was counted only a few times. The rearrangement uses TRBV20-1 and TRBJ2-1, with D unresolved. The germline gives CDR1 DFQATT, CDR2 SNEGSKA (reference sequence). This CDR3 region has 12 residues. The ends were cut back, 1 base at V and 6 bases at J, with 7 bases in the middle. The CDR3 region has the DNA TGCAGTGCTAGAGTTCCGTCCAATGAGCAGTTCTTC. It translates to CSARVPSNEQFF.

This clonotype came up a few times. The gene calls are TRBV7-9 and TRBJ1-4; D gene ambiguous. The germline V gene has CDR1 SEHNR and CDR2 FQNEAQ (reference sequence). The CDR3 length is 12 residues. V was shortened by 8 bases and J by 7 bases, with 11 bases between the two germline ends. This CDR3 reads CASRLGSEKLFF. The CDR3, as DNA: TGTGCCAGCCGCCTAGGTTCTGAAAAACTGTTTTTT.

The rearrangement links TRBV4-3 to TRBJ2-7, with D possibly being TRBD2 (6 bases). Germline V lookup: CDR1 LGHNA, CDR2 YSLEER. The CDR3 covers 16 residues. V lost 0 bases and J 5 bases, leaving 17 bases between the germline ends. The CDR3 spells CASSQDLSSGRHEQYF. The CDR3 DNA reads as TGCGCCAGCAGCCAAGATCTTTCCAGTGGGAGGCACGAGCAGTACTTC.

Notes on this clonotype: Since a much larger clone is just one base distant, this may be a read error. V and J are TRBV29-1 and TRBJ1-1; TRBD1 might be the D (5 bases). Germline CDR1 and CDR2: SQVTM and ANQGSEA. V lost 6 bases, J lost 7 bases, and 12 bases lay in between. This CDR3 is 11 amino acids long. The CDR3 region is CSVYGGLEAFF. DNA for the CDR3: TGCAGCGTGTACGGGGGACTTGAAGCTTTCTTT.

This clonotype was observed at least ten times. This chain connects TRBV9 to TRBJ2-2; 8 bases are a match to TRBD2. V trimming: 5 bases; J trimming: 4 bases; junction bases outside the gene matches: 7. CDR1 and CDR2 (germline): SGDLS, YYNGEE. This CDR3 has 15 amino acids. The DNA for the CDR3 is TGTGCCAGCAGTGCCAGCGGGAGCGGCACCGGGGAGCTGTTTTTT. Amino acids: CASSASGSGTGELFF.

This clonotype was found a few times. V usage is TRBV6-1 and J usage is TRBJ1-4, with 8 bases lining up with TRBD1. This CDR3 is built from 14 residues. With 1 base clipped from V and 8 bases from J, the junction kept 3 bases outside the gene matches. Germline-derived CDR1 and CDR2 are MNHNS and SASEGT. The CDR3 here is CASSEGTGREKLFF. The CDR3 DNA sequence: TGTGCCAGCAGTGAAGGGACAGGGAGAGAAAAACTGTTTTTT.

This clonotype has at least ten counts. Here the CDR3 DNA reads TGCAGTGCTAGAGAGCCTCGGGACTCCCTAGGAAATGAGCAGTTCTTC. Residues: CSAREPRDSLGNEQFF. The chain carries TRBV20-1 and TRBJ2-1, with D possibly TRBD2 on 6 matching bases. The CDR3 runs to 16 residues. Per the germline V gene, CDR1 is DFQATT and CDR2 is SNEGSKA (reference sequence). V lost 0 bases and J lost 7, with 19 bases in between.

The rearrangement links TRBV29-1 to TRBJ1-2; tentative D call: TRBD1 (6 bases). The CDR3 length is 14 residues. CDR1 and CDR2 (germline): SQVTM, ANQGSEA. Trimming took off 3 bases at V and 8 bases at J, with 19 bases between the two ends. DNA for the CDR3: TGCAGCGTTGACATTGGCCAGGGGAGAGCCGGCTACACCTTC. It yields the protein CSVDIGQGRAGYTF. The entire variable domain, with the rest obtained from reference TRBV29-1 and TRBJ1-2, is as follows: SAVISQKPSRDICQRGTSLTIQCQVDSQVTMMFWYRQQPGQSLTLIATANQGSEATYESGFVIDKFPISRPNLTFSTLTVSNMSPEDSSIYLCSVDIGQGRAGYTFGSGTRLTVV.

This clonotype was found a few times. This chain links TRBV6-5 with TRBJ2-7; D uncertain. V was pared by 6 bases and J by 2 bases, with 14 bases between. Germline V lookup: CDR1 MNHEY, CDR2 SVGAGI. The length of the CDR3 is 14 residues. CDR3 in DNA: TGTGCCAGCAGGATAGGCTGGGCCGCCTACGAGCAGTACTTC. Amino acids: CASRIGWAAYEQYF.

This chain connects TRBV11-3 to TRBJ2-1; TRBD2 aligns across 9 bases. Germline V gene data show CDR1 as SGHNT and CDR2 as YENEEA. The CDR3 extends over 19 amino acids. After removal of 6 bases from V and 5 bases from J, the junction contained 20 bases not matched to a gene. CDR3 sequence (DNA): TGTGCCAGCAGTTTTGTTGTGGGGCCTAGCGGGATAGATGACAATGAGCAGTTCTTC. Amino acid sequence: CASSFVVGPSGIDDNEQFF.

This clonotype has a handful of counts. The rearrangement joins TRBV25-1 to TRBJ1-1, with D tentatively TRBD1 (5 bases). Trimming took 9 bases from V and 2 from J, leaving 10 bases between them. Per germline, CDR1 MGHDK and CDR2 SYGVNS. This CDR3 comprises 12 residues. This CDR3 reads CASARVNTEAFF. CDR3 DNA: TGTGCCAGTGCCAGGGTCAACACTGAAGCTTTCTTT.

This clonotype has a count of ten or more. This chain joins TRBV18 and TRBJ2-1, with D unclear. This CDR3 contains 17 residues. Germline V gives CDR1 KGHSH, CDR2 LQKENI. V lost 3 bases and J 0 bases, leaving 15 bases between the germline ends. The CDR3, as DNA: TGTGCCAGCTCACCGTCCAGGTACAACTTCTCCTACAATGAGCAGTTCTTC. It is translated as CASSPSRYNFSYNEQFF.